Below are 3 T cell receptor beta chains sequenced from a single sample in a study of blood T cell repertoires in COVID-19. Clones were read by immunoSEQ multiplex PCR, and TCRdb kept only the in-frame ones, dropping some. The sample shows 95,000 to 120,000 clones, 75% to 90% of them seen only once. Sequenced input: peripheral blood. The receptor source for this set is a woman between 55 and 75 years old with COVID-19, enrolled during active disease.

This rearrangement joins TRBV19 to TRBJ1-2; the D gene is possibly TRBD1 (6 bases). The CDR3 has 12 residues. Looked up from germline, CDR1 is LNHDA and CDR2 is SQIVND (reference sequence). Trimming took off 4 bases at V and 8 bases at J, with 11 bases between the two ends. The CDR3 DNA reads TGTGCCAGTAGTACCAGGGGACGGGGCTACACCTTC. The encoded protein is CASSTRGRGYTF.

The V gene is TRBV4-3, the J gene TRBJ2-3; tentative D call: TRBD2 (5 bases). Between the trimmed V and J ends, which lost 1 base and 2 bases, there was a span of 7 bases. This CDR3 contains 14 residues. In germline, CDR1 is LGHNA, CDR2 YSLEER. CDR3 nucleotides: TGCGCCAGCAGCCAAGGGAGGAACACAGATACGCAGTATTTT. It is translated as CASSQGRNTDTQYF.

The V and J genes are TRBV6-5 and TRBJ1-2; D remains ambiguous. V lost 0 bases and J lost 6, with 8 bases in between. Germline V CDR1 and CDR2: MNHEY, SVGAGI. CDR3 length: 13 amino acids. This CDR3 reads CASSYSNADGYTF. In DNA, the CDR3 is TGTGCCAGCAGTTACTCGAACGCGGATGGCTACACCTTC.